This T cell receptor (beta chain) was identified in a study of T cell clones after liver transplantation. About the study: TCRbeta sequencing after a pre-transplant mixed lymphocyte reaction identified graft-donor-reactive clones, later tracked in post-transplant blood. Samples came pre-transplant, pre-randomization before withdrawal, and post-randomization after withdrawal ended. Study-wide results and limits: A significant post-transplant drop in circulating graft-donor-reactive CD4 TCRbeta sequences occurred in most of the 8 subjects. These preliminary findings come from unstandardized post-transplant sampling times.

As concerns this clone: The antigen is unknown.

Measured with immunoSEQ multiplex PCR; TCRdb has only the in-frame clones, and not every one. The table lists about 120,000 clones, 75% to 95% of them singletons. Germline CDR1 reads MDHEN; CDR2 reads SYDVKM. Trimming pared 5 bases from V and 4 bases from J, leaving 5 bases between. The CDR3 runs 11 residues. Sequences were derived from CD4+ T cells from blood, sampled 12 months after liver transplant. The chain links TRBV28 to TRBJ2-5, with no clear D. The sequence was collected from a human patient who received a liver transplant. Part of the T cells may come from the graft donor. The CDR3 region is CASSPAETQYF. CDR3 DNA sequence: TGTGCCAGCAGTCCTGCAGAGACCCAGTACTTC.